These 11 T cell receptor beta chains were all obtained from the same sample, sequenced in a study of CD8 T cells in Susac syndrome. When the RNA was reverse transcribed, random hexamers were used with an input of roughly 0.5 to 1 ug. Each CDR3 protein gets one entry after TCRdb re-called the immunoSEQ multiplex PCR reads with MiXCR. The table lists approximately 270,000 distinct CDR3 sequences, around 93% of them singletons. The sequencing sample was made of CD4+ T cells from PBMCs. The receptors here all came from a human donor with multiple sclerosis.

The count of this clonotype is one. CDR3 protein: CSVERGMEAFF. The CDR3 bases are TGCAGCGTTGAACGGGGTATGGAAGCTTTCTTT. The V gene is TRBV29-1, the J gene TRBJ1-1; no definite D call. Germline lookup yields CDR1 SQVTM and CDR2 ANQGSEA. V was cut by 2 bases and J by 8 bases, with 9 bases left in between. The CDR3 has 11 amino acids.

The J gene is TRBJ2-5, the V gene TRBV20-1; D gene ambiguous. Trimming pared 0 bases from V and 5 bases from J, leaving 10 bases between. CDR1 and CDR2 from the germline V gene are DFQATT and SNEGSKA (reference sequence). The CDR3 contains 13 residues. The CDR3 loop is CSARDGGTETQYF. CDR3 sequence (DNA): TGCAGTGCTAGAGATGGCGGAACGGAGACCCAGTACTTC.

The chain combines TRBV12-3 or TRBV12-4 with TRBJ1-5, with TRBD1 as a possible D gene (5 bases). The germline V and J ends were trimmed by 1 base and 10 bases, with 14 bases remaining between them. The CDR3 contains 14 residues. Here the CDR3 reads CASSLGQFGTPQHF. The CDR3 DNA is TGTGCCAGCAGTTTAGGGCAGTTTGGGACCCCCCAGCATTTT.

V and J are TRBV9 and TRBJ2-1; 9 bases are a match to TRBD2. CDR3 length: 15 amino acids. Per germline, CDR1 SGDLS and CDR2 YYNGEE. The V and J ends lost 0 bases and 8 bases, in that order; junction bases with no gene match: 6. The CDR3 loop is CASSVAAGGRDEQFF. In DNA form, the CDR3 reads TGTGCCAGCAGCGTAGCAGCGGGGGGTCGGGATGAGCAGTTCTTC.

The gene calls are TRBV6-5 and TRBJ1-3; D gene unclear. Trimming removed 4 bases from V and 0 bases from J, with 13 bases in between. The CDR3 has 16 amino acids. Germline V lookup: CDR1 MNHEY, CDR2 SVGAGI. This CDR3 reads CASSLISSLSGNTIYF. CDR3 nucleotides: TGTGCCAGCAGTTTGATCAGTAGTCTCTCTGGAAACACCATATATTTT.

J is TRBJ2-1 and V is TRBV27, with D perhaps being TRBD1 or TRBD2 (5 bases each). CDR1 and CDR2 (germline): MNHEY, SMNVEV (reference sequence). This CDR3 is built from 15 residues. Trimming shortened V by 8 bases and J by 0 bases, and 14 bases separated the two germline ends. The CDR3 loop reads CASGTGTLSYNEQFF. The CDR3 DNA is TGTGCCAGCGGAACGGGGACCCTCTCCTACAATGAGCAGTTCTTC.

The chain recombines TRBV5-1 with TRBJ1-4; 9 positions match TRBD1. V shed 4 bases, J shed 4 bases, and the junction held 8 bases outside the gene matches. Germline CDR1 SGHRS, CDR2 YFSETQ. The CDR3 totals 16 residues. DNA for the CDR3: TGCGCCAGCAGCCTCGGGACAGGGACCGGTAATGAAAAACTGTTTTTT. This encodes CASSLGTGTGNEKLFF.

The chain uses TRBV2 and TRBJ2-7; the D gene could be TRBD1 or TRBD2 (6 bases each). Per germline, CDR1 SNHLY and CDR2 FYNNEI. Trimming removed 7 bases from V and 5 bases from J, with 15 bases in between. CDR3 size: 13 residues. CDR3 DNA sequence: TGTGCCAGCACCCTGGGGGGCCTCAACGAGCAGTACTTC. Protein: CASTLGGLNEQYF.

Here the CDR3 DNA reads TGTGCCAGCAGCGTAGGGGACAGGGTGGTTATTCCCGGGGAGCTGTTTTTT. Amino acids: CASSVGDRVVIPGELFF. This chain joins TRBV9 and TRBJ2-2; 9 bases align to TRBD1. The CDR3 runs 17 residues. Germline trimming cut 0 bases from V and 6 bases from J; bases unmatched to any gene: 9. Germline assignment: CDR1 SGDLS and CDR2 YYNGEE. Drawing the rest from reference TRBV9 and TRBJ2-2, the complete variable domain is DSGVTQTPKHLITATGQRVTLRCSPRSGDLSVYWYQQSLDQGLQFLIQYYNGEERAKGNILERFSAQQFPDLHSELNLSSLELGDSALYFCASSVGDRVVIPGELFFGEGSRLTVL.

The rearrangement joins TRBV9 to TRBJ2-1, with 9 bases fitting TRBD2. Germline V lookup: CDR1 SGDLS, CDR2 YYNGEE. CDR3 length: 15 residues. V trimming: 2 bases; J trimming: 4 bases; junction bases outside the gene matches: 4. CDR3 sequence: CASSVASGEYNEQFF. Here the CDR3 DNA reads TGTGCCAGCAGCGTGGCTAGCGGGGAATACAATGAGCAGTTCTTC.

CDR3 DNA sequence: TGTGCCTGGAGTGCCGCAAGGGGGGCCACCCAAGGGTTGGCTGAAGCTTTCTTT. This gives the protein CAWSAARGATQGLAEAFF. The rearrangement links TRBV30 to TRBJ1-1; perhaps TRBD1 as D (6 bases). Trimming cost V 1 base and J 6 bases, with 27 bases left between them. From germline, CDR1 is GTSNPN and CDR2 SVGIG (reference sequence). The CDR3 runs to 18 residues.